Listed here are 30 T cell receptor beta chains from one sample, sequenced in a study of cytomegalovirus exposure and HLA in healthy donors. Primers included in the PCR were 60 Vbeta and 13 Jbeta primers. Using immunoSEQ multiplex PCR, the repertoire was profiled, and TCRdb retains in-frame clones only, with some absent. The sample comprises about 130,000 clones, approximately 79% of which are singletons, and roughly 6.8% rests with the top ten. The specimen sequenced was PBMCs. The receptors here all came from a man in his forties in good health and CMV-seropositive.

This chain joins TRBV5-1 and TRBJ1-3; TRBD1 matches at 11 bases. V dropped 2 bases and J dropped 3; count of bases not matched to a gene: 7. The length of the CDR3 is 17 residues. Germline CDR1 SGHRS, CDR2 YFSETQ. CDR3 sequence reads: CASSFGTGGLFGNTIYF. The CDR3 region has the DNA TGCGCCAGCAGCTTCGGGACAGGGGGTCTCTTTGGAAACACCATATATTTT.

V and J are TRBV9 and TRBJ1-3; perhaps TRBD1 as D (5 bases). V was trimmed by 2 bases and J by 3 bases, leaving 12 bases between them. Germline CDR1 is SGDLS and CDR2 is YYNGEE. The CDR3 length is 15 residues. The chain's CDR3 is CASSVQGAFGNTIYF. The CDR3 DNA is TGTGCCAGCAGCGTTCAAGGGGCATTTGGAAACACCATATATTTT.

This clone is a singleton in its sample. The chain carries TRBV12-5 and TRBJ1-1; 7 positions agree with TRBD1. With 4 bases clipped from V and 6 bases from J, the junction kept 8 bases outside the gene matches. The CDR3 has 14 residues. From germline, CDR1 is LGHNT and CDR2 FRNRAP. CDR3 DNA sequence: TGTGCTAGTGGTTCCTCCACAGGGGATGCTGAAGCTTTCTTT. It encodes CASGSSTGDAEAFF.

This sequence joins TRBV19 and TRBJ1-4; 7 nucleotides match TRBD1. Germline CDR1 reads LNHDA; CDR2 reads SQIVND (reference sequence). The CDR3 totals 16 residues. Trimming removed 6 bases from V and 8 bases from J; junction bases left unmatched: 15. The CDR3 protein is CASSGTRGRGTEKLFF. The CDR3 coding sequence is TGTGCCAGTAGCGGGACAAGGGGGCGTGGAACGGAAAAACTGTTTTTT.

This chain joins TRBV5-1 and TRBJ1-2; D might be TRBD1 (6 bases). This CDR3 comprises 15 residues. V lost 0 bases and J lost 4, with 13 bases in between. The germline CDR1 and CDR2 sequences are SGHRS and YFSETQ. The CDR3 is CASSLGSGAGYGYTF. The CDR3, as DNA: TGCGCCAGCAGCTTGGGATCAGGGGCGGGCTATGGCTACACCTTC. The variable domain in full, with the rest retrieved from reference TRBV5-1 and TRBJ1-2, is KAGVTQTPRYLIKTRGQQVTLSCSPISGHRSVSWYQQTPGQGLQFLFEYFSETQRNKGNFPGRFSGRQFSNSRSEMNVSTLELGDSALYLCASSLGSGAGYGYTFGSGTRLTVV.

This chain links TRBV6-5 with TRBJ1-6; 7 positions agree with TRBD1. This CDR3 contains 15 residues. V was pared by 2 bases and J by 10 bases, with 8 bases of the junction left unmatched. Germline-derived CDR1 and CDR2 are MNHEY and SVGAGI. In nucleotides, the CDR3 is TGTGCCAGCAGTTACACGGGCAGGGGGAGATCACCCCTCCACTTT. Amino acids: CASSYTGRGRSPLHF.

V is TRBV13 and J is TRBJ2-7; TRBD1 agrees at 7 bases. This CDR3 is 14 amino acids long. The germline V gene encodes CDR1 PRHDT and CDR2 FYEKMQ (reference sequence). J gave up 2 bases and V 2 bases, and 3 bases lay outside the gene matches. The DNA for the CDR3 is TGTGCCAGCAGCTTACGGGACAGACCCTACGAGCAGTACTTC. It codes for CASSLRDRPYEQYF.

CDR3 residues: CAWNRGLDYEQYF. CDR3 DNA: TGTGCCTGGAACAGGGGACTTGACTACGAGCAGTACTTC. V and J are TRBV30 and TRBJ2-7, with a tentative D call TRBD1 (7 bases). This CDR3 is built from 13 residues. The germline V gene encodes CDR1 GTSNPN and CDR2 SVGIG (reference sequence). Trimming shortened V by 4 bases and J by 3 bases, and 13 bases separated the two germline ends. Full variable domain (remainder filled in from reference TRBV30 and TRBJ2-7): SQTIHQWPATLVQPVGSPLSLECTVEGTSNPNLYWYRQAAGRGLQLLFYSVGIGQISSEVPQNLSASRPQDRQFILSSKKLLLSDSGFYLCAWNRGLDYEQYFGPGTRLTVT.

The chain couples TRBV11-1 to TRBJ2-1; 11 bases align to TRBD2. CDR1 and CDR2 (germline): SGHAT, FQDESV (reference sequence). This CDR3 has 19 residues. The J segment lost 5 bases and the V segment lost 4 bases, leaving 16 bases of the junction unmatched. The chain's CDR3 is CASSSSQGSGRGINNEQFF. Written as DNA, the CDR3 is TGTGCCAGCAGCTCAAGCCAGGGTAGCGGGAGGGGAATAAACAATGAGCAGTTCTTC.

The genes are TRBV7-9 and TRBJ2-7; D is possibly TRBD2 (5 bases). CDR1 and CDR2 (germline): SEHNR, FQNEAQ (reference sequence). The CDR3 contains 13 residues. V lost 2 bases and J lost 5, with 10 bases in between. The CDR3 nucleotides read TGTGCCAGCAGCTTAACCTTCGGGGACGAGCAGTACTTC. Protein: CASSLTFGDEQYF.

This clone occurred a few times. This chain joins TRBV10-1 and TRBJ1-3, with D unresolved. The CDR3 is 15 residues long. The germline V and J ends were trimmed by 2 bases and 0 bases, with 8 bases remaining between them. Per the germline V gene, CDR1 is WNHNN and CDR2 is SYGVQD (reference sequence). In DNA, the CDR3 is TGCGCCAGCAGTGAGACATCAAGCTCTGGAAACACCATATATTTT. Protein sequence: CASSETSSSGNTIYF.

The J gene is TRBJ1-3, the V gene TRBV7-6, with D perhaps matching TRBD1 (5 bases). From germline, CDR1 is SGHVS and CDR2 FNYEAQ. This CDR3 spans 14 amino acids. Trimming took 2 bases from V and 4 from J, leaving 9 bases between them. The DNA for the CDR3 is TGTGCCAGCAGCTTACAGGGATCCGGAAACACCATATATTTT. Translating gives CASSLQGSGNTIYF.

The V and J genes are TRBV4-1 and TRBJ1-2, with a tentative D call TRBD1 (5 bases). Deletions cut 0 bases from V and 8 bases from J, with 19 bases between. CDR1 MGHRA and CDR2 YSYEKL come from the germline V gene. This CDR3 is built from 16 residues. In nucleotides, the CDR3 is TGCGCCAGCAGCCAAGACCCCGCGGCGGGGGTGCGCGGCTACACCTTC. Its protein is CASSQDPAAGVRGYTF.

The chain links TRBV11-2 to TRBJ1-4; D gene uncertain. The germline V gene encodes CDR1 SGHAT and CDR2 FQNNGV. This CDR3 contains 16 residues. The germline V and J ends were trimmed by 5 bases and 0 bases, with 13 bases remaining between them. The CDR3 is CASSPREASTNEKLFF. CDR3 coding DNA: TGTGCCAGCAGCCCGAGAGAGGCGTCAACTAATGAAAAACTGTTTTTT.

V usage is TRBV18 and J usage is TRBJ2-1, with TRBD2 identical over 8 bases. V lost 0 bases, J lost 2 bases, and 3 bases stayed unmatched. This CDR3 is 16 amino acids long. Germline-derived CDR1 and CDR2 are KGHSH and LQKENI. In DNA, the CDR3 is TGTGCCAGCTCACCACCGACGGGAGGGCCCTACAATGAGCAGTTCTTC. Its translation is CASSPPTGGPYNEQFF.

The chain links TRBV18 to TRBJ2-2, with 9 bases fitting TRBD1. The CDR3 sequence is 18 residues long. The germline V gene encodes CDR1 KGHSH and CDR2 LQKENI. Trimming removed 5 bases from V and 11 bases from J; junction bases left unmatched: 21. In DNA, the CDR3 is TGTGCCAGCTCAGAACGCCTAACCGGGACAGGGAGCTCCTTCGAGCTGTTTTTT. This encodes CASSERLTGTGSSFELFF.

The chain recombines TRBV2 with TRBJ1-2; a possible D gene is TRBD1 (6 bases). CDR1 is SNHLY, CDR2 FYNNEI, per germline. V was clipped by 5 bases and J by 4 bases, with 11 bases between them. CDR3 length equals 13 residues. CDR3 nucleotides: TGTGCCAGCAGTCCCCGACAGGTCTATGGCTACACCTTC. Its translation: CASSPRQVYGYTF.

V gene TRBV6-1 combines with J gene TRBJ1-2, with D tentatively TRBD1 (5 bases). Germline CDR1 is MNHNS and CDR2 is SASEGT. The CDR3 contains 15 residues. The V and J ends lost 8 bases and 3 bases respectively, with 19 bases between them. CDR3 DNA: TGTGCCAGCTCGAGGCAGGGAGGGCCAGACTATGGCTACACCTTC. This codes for CASSRQGGPDYGYTF.

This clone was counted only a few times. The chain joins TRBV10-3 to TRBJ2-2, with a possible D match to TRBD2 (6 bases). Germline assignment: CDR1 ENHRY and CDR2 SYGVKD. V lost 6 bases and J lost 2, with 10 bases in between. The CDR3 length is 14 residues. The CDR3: CAIRGTENTGELFF. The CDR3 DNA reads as TGTGCCATCAGAGGGACTGAAAACACCGGGGAGCTGTTTTTT.

Here the CDR3 DNA reads TGTGCCATCAGTGAAACAGGGGTAGACGGCTACACCTTC. It yields the protein CAISETGVDGYTF. The chain combines TRBV10-3 with TRBJ1-2; TRBD1 matches at 7 bases. The V segment lost 3 bases and the J segment 8 bases; nucleotides outside the gene matches: 6. The CDR3 sequence is 13 residues long. Germline CDR1 ENHRY, CDR2 SYGVKD.

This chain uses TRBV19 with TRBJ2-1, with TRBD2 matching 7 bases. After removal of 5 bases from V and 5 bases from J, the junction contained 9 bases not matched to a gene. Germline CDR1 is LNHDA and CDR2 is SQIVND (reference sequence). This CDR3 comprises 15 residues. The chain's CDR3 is CASSSWTSLNNEQFF. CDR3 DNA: TGTGCCAGTAGTTCATGGACTAGTTTGAACAATGAGCAGTTCTTC.

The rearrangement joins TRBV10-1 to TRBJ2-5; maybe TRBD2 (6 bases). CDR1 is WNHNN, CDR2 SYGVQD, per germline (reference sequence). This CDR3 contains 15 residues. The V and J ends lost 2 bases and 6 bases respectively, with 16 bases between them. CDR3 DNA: TGCGCCAGCAGTGAGGGTCGACTAGGTATAAAGACCCAGTACTTC. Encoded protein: CASSEGRLGIKTQYF.

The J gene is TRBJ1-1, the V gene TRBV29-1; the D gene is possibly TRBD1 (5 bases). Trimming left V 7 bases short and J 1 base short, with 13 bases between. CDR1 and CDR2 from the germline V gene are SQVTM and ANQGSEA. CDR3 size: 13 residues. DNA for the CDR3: TGCAGCGCCGGACACGGATCGAACACTGAAGCTTTCTTT. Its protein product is CSAGHGSNTEAFF.

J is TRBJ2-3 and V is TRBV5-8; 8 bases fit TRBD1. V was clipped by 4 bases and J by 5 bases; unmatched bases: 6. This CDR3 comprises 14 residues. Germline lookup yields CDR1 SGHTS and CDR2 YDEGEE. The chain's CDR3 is CASSPGTGIDTQYF. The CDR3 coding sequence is TGTGCCAGCAGCCCAGGGACAGGCATAGATACGCAGTATTTT.

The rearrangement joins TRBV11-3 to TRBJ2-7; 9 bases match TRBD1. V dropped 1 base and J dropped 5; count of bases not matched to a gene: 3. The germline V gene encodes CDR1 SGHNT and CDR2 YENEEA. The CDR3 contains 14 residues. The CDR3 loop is CASSLGDRANEQYF. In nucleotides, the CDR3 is TGTGCCAGCAGCTTAGGGGACAGGGCCAACGAGCAGTACTTC.

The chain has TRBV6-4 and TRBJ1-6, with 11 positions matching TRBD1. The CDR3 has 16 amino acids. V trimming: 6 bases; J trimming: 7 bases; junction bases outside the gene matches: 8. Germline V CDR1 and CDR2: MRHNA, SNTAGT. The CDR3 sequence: CASRLEGQGANSPLHF. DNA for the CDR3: TGTGCCAGCAGGCTCGAAGGACAGGGGGCAAATTCACCCCTCCACTTT.

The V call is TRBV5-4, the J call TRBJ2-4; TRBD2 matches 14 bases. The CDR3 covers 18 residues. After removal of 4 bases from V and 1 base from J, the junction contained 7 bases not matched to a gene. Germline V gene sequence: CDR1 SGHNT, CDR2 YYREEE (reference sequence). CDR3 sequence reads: CASSRQGLAGVAKNIQYF. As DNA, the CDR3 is TGTGCCAGCAGCCGCCAGGGACTAGCGGGAGTTGCCAAAAACATTCAGTACTTC.

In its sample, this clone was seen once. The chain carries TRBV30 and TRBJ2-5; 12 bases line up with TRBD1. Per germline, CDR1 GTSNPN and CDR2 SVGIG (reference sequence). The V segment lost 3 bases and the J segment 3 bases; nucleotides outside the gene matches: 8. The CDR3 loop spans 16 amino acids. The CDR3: CAWSTGQGAQEETQYF. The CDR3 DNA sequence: TGTGCCTGGAGCACGGGACAGGGGGCGCAGGAAGAGACCCAGTACTTC. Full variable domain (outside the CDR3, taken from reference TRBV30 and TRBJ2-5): SQTIHQWPATLVQPVGSPLSLECTVEGTSNPNLYWYRQAAGRGLQLLFYSVGIGQISSEVPQNLSASRPQDRQFILSSKKLLLSDSGFYLCAWSTGQGAQEETQYFGPGTRLLVL.

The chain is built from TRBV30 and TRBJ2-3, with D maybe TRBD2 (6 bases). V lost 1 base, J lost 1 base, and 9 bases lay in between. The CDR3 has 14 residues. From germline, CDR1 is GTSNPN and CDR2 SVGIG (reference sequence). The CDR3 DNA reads TGTGCCTGGAGTGGATCTAGCGGCACAGATACGCAGTATTTT. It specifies CAWSGSSGTDTQYF. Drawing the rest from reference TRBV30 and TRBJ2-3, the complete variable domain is SQTIHQWPATLVQPVGSPLSLECTVEGTSNPNLYWYRQAAGRGLQLLFYSVGIGQISSEVPQNLSASRPQDRQFILSSKKLLLSDSGFYLCAWSGSSGTDTQYFGPGTRLTVL.

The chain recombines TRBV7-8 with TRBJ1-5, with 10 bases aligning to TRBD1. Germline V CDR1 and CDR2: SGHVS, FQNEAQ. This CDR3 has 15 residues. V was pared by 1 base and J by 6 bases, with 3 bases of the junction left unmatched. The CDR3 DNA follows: TGTGCCAGCAGCTTAGGACAGGGGGCAGGTCAGCCCCAGCATTTT. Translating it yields CASSLGQGAGQPQHF. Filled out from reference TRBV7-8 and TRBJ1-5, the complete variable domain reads GAGVSQSPRYKVAKRGQDVALRCDPISGHVSLFWYQQALGQGPEFLTYFQNEAQLDKSGLPSDRFFAERPEGSVSTLKIQRTQQEDSAVYLCASSLGQGAGQPQHFGDGTRLSIL.